This T cell receptor (beta chain) was recovered during a study of blood T cell repertoires in COVID-19. Across the whole study: Acute and convalescent COVID-19 samples came from the United States, Italy and Spain. In each case, the material was cDNA or gDNA derived from T cells, B-cell-depleted T cells, or PBMCs.

Original data processing: For nucleated cells, counts were estimated from reference gene primer amplification. Generated by immunoSEQ multiplex PCR, the TCRdb table keeps only in-frame clones and is missing some. V and J calls and clone size are those listed in that table; D and trimming were worked out from the DNA. The sample shows 110,000 or so clones, around 80% of them seen only once. Germline V lookup: CDR1 SNHLY, CDR2 FYNNEI. This CDR3 is built from 16 residues. V lost 0 bases and J lost 5, with 14 bases in between. The gene calls are TRBV2 and TRBJ1-5; D remains ambiguous. This receptor was taken from an elderly woman with acute or convalescent COVID-19. Sequencing was carried out using peripheral blood. This chain's CDR3 is CASSEALRGSYQPQHF. Here the CDR3 DNA reads TGTGCCAGCAGTGAAGCGCTTCGAGGGAGCTATCAGCCCCAGCATTTT. The full variable domain, completed using reference TRBV2 and TRBJ1-5, is EPEVTQTPSHQVTQMGQEVILRCVPISNHLYFYWYRQILGQKVEFLVSFYNNEISEKSEIFDDQFSVERPDGSNFTLKIRSTKLEDSAMYFCASSEALRGSYQPQHFGDGTRLSIL.